This T cell receptor (beta chain) is drawn from a study of blood T cell repertoires in COVID-19. In the original processing: Cell counts per sample came from amplifying reference gene primers. Clones were sequenced by immunoSEQ multiplex PCR, and TCRdb holds only the in-frame ones, with some missing. V and J calls and clone size are those listed in that table; D and trimming were worked out from the DNA. The sample has 200,000 to 250,000 clones, 80% to 90% seen once. This clone turned up a few times. V trimming: 4 bases; J trimming: 8 bases; junction bases outside the gene matches: 8. The length of the CDR3 is 15 residues. Germline CDR1 reads LNHNV; CDR2 reads YYDKDF (reference sequence). In the 2 weeks before study entry, exposed participants met a COVID-19 case, which was PCR-confirmed or clinician-diagnosed.

The chain employs TRBV15 and TRBJ1-6; 7 bases fit TRBD1. The sample consisted of PBMCs or T cells enriched from blood (not recorded which). This receptor was identified in a woman in her twenties or thirties who had been exposed to COVID-19. As DNA, the CDR3 is TGTGCCACCAGCACCCTAGGGACAGATTATTCACCCCTCCACTTT. The encoded protein is CATSTLGTDYSPLHF.